This record covers a single T cell receptor (beta chain). It lacks a known antigen. No base quality information exists; no much larger clone differs at one position. This sample is part of a study of blood T cell repertoires in COVID-19 (dated by TCRdb to 2020 to 2022). Context from the whole study: Samples from collaborators originated in the United States, Italy and Spain and spanned both the acute and convalescent phases of COVID-19. The prospective study material was composed of cDNA or gDNA derived from T cells, B-cell-depleted T cells, or PBMCs. The dataset comprised deeply sampled blood TCRbeta repertoires from subjects exposed to, actively infected with, or recovered from COVID-19. A freely available public database, intended as a resource for researchers studying the immune response to SARS-CoV-2, is where the repertoires were released. The samples were drawn from two sources: the first 160 participants of the ongoing ImmuneRACE study, and some 1,300 subjects contributed by 6 global collaborators. The sample metadata nearly always contained a de-identified subject ID, COVID-19 status, age in years and sex. Where available, HLA class I and class II types were obtained from metadata supplied by the sample provider rather than from assay-based typing.

On the study overall, not on this receptor specifically: The quantity of clinical and demographic metadata differed by source and by participant and was supplied without curation.

TCRbeta CDR3 regions were amplified from genomic DNA by means of the immunoSEQ Assay, a bias-controlled multiplex PCR. The paper's data handling went like this. The number of nucleated cells in each sample was estimated from the amplification of reference gene primers within the assay. To quantify the absolute abundance of each unique TCRbeta CDR3 rearrangement, sequence reads were collapsed and filtered. For each sample, productive Simpson clonality was calculated by taking the square root of Simpson's diversity index across productive rearrangements. TCRdb re-hosts the immuneACCESS table, in-frame sequences only. Its copies lack some clones; in the studies checked, an unresolved V gene accounts for under half of them, and the cause for the rest is not known. The V and J calls and clone size come from that table; D and trimming were worked out from the DNA. The sample data list about 49,000 clones, and about three quarters of these were observed just once. The ten top clones hold about 45% of the sample.

Whole blood was collected in K2EDTA tubes by collaborating institutions according to the institutions' own protocols. Collaborator samples were shipped for TCRbeta analysis as frozen whole blood, isolated PBMCs, or DNA extracted from either sample type. The sequence was collected from a man between 65 and 85 years old with active or convalescent COVID-19. Sequenced material: peripheral blood.

The CDR3: CASSQRQGWGGETQYF. The DNA is TGTGCCAGCAGCCAACGTCAGGGTTGGGGGGGAGAGACCCAGTACTTC. The chain was built from TRBV4-2 and TRBJ2-5, and 7 junctional nucleotides match TRBD2. The CDR3 goes from the cysteine to the phenylalanine over 16 residues. The read is trimmed to its CDR3 DNA, 48 bases read in frame from base 1. Looking up the germline V gene yields CDR1 LGHNA and CDR2 YNFKEQ. The germline V and J ends show losses of 2 bases and 4 bases respectively, and no gene match explains 10 bases of the junction.